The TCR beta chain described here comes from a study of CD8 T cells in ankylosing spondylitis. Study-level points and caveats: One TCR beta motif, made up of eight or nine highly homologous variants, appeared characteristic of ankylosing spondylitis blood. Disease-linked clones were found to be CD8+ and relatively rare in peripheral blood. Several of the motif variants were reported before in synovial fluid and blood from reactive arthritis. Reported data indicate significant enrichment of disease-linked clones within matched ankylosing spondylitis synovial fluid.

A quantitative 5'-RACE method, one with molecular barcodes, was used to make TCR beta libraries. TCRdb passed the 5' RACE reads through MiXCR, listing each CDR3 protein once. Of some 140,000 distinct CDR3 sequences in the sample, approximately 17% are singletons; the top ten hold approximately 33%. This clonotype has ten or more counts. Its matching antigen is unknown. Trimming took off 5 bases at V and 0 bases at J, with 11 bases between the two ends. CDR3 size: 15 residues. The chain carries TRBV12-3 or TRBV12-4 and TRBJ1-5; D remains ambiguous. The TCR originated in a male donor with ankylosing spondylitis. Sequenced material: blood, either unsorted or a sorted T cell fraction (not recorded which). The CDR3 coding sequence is TGTGCCAGCAGTCGCGGACTGATTAGCAATCAGCCCCAGCATTTT. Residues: CASSRGLISNQPQHF.